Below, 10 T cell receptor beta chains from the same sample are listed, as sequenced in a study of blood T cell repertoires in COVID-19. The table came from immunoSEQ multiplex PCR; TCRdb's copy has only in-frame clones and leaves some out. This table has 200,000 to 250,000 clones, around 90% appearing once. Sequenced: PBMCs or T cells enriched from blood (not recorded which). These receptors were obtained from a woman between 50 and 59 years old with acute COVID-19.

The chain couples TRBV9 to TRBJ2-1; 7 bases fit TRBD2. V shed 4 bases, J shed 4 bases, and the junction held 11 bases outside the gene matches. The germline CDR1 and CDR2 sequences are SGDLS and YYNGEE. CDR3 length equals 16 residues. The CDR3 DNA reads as TGTGCCAGCAGCAGCCGGGGGGTGAGGGGTTACAATGAGCAGTTCTTC. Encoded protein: CASSSRGVRGYNEQFF.

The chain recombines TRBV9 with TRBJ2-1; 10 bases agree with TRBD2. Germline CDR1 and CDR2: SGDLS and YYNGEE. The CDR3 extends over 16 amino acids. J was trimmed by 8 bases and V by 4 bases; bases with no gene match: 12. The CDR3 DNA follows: TGTGCCAGCAGCACCCGGCCTAGCGGGGGCGCGGATGAGCAGTTCTTC. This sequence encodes CASSTRPSGGADEQFF.

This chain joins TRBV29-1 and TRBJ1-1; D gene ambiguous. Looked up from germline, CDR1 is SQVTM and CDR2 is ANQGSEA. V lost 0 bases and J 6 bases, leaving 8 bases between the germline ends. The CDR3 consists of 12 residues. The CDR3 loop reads CSVEERSAEAFF. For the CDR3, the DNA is TGCAGCGTTGAAGAGAGGTCAGCTGAAGCTTTCTTT.

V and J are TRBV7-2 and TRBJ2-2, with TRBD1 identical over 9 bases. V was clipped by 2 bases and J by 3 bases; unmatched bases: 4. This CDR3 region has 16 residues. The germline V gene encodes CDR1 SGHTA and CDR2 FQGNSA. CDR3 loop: CASSLMGTGHTGELFF. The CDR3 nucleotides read TGTGCCAGCAGCTTAATGGGGACAGGGCACACCGGGGAGCTGTTTTTT.

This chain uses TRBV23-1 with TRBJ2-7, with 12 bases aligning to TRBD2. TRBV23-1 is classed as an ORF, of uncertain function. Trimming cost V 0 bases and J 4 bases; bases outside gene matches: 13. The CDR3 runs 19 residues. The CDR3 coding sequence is TGCGCCAGCAGTCAATCGGCCCTAGCGGGAGGGCATAGCGGTTACGAGCAGTACTTC. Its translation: CASSQSALAGGHSGYEQYF.

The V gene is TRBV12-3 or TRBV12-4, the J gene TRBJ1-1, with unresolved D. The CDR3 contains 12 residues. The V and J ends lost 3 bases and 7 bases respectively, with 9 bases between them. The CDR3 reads CASSFGGSEAFF. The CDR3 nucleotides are TGTGCCAGCAGTTTCGGTGGGAGTGAAGCTTTCTTT.

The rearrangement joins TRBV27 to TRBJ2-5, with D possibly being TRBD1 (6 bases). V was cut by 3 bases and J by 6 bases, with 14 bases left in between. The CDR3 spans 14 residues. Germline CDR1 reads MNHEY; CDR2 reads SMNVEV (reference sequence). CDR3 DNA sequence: TGTGCCAGCAGTTTGTTCGGCAGGGGAAAGACCCAGTACTTC. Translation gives CASSLFGRGKTQYF.

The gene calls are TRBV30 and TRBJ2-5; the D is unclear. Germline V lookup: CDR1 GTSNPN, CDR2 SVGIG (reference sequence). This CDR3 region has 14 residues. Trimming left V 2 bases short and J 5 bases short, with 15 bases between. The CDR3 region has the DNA TGTGCCTGGAGTCCCTTCACCCGCCGGGAGACCCAGTACTTC. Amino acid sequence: CAWSPFTRRETQYF.

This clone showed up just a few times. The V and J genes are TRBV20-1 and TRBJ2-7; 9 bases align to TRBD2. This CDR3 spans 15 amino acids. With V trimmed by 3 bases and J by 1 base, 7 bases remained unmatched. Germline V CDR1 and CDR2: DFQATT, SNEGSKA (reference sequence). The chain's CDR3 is CSASGGRALSYEQYF. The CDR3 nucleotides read TGCAGTGCTAGTGGCGGGAGGGCTTTGTCCTACGAGCAGTACTTC.

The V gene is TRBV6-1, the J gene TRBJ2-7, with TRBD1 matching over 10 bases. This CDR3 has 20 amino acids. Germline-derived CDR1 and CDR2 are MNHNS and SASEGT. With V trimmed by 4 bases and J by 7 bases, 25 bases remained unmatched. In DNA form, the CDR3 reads TGTGCCAGCAGTGCGCGCTTTGGAACTAAGACAGGGGGCGACCTTAAGGAGCAGTACTTC. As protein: CASSARFGTKTGGDLKEQYF.